The 31 T cell receptor beta chains given below trace back to one sample, sequenced in a study of tumor and adjacent non-tumor tissue in lung cancer. No cell sorting was done before RNA was extracted from the tissue. TCRbeta libraries were built with three rounds of nested PCR, modified from ARM-PCR. TCRdb re-called the multiplex PCR reads through MiXCR, storing one row per CDR3 protein. Counted here are 200,000 or so distinct CDR3 sequences, around 70% occurring once; the ten biggest clones make up about 25%. Sequenced input: lung tumor tissue. Every receptor here comes from a man aged 55 to 69 with non-small cell lung cancer.

For the CDR3, the DNA is TGTGCCAGCGGCGAACAAGGGGGTAACACTGAAGCTTTCTTT. Amino acids: CASGEQGGNTEAFF. The rearrangement uses TRBV7-9 and TRBJ1-1; a weak D match, TRBD1 (6 bases). CDR3 length equals 14 residues. Germline lookup yields CDR1 SEHNR and CDR2 FQNEAQ (reference sequence). V gave up 8 bases and J gave up 2 bases, with 15 bases separating them.

Of note for this clonotype: An end of the junction differs from the germline gene, which may be a read error. The chain employs TRBV6-1 and TRBJ2-3; D perhaps matches TRBD2 (6 bases). CDR3 length: 13 amino acids. Germline CDR1 reads MNHNS; CDR2 reads SASEGT. In DNA form, the CDR3 reads TGTGTCAGCAGTGTCCGGAGGGCCCCTACGCTGTATTTT. It encodes CVSSVRRAPTLYF.

This clonotype came up once. A much larger clone lies one base from this, so it may be a read error. The chain links TRBV6-6 to TRBJ2-7, with TRBD2 identical over 13 bases. The CDR3 is 16 amino acids. From germline, CDR1 is MNHNY and CDR2 SVGAGI (reference sequence). The CDR3 here is CVSSSPTSGGTYEQYF. CDR3 nucleotides: TGTGTCAGCAGTTCCCCGACTAGCGGGGGGACGTACGAGCAGTACTTC.

This sequence joins TRBV6-1 and TRBJ1-1, with TRBD1 identical over 10 bases. V dropped 7 bases and J dropped 5; count of bases not matched to a gene: 10. The length of the CDR3 is 15 residues. CDR1 is MNHNS, CDR2 SASEGT, per germline. The CDR3 DNA reads as TGTGCCAGCAACCCGGGACAGGGGTTTAGGACTGAAGCTTTCTTT. Residues: CASNPGQGFRTEAFF.

A word on this clonotype: This may come from a read error, since a much larger clone is one base off. V gene TRBV12-3 or TRBV12-4 combines with J gene TRBJ2-7; 12 positions match TRBD1. Losses at the gene ends were 3 bases for V and 8 bases for J; bases not matched to a gene: 5. CDR3 size: 14 residues. CDR3 residues: CASSFTGTGGKQYF. In nucleotides, the CDR3 is TGTGCCAGCAGTTTTACCGGGACAGGGGGCAAGCAGTACTTC.

Worth noting for this clonotype: Just one base apart from a much larger clone, this may be a read error. The chain employs TRBV20-1 and TRBJ2-3; 15 bases match TRBD2. CDR1 DFQATT and CDR2 SNEGSKA come from the germline V gene (reference sequence). The CDR3 is made up of 15 amino acids. This CDR3 is CSAIGTSGRKDTLYF. The CDR3 DNA sequence: TGCAGTGCCATAGGGACTAGCGGGAGGAAAGATACGCTGTATTTT.

This clonotype was counted ten times or more. The gene calls are TRBV11-3 and TRBJ1-2; no clear D. This CDR3 is 12 amino acids long. Germline CDR1 and CDR2: SGHNT and YENEEA. V lost 10 bases and J 4 bases, leaving 13 bases between the germline ends. The CDR3 is CATKTGCYGYTF. The CDR3 DNA is TGTGCCACCAAGACGGGTTGCTATGGCTACACCTTC.

On this clonotype itself: One end of the junction is discordant with germline, which a read error may explain. The V call is TRBV6-2 or TRBV6-3, the J call TRBJ2-5, with D hard to call. Germline CDR1 is MNHEY and CDR2 is SVGEGT. The CDR3 is 13 residues long. The CDR3 loop is CASNRGSHENQYF. Here the CDR3 DNA reads TGTGCCAGCAATCGCGGAAGCCATGAGAACCAGTACTTC.

This clonotype was picked up a small number of times. One end of the junction fails to match germline, which may point to a read error. The chain combines TRBV5-6 with TRBJ1-1, with D perhaps matching TRBD1 (5 bases). CDR1 is SGHDT, CDR2 YYEEEE, per germline. This CDR3 region has 12 residues. The CDR3 sequence is CASSLRVTEALF. CDR3 coding DNA: TGTGCCAGCAGCCTCAGGGTCACTGAGGCTTTGTTT.

CDR3 region: CASSLGLETNTEAFF. The CDR3 DNA reads as TGTGCCAGCAGCTTAGGCCTAGAGACGAACACTGAAGCTTTCTTT. The chain couples TRBV7-2 to TRBJ1-1; D not certain. The CDR3 extends over 15 amino acids. In germline, CDR1 is SGHTA, CDR2 FQGNSA. V dropped 1 base and J dropped 1 base, with 10 bases sitting between them.

The chain couples TRBV6-5 to TRBJ2-7; 12 bases are shared with TRBD2. J lost 0 bases, V lost 8 bases, and 11 bases had no gene match. The CDR3 contains 17 residues. In germline, CDR1 is MNHEY, CDR2 SVGAGI. The CDR3 DNA reads TGTGCCAGCTCAGGCCCGGGACTAGCGGGTGGCTCCTACGAGCAGTACTTC. It encodes CASSGPGLAGGSYEQYF.

Comments on this clonotype: A junction boundary mismatches the germline segment, possibly from a read error. The V and J genes are TRBV6-1 and TRBJ2-3; TRBD2 matches at 12 bases. The CDR3 consists of 18 residues. The V gene's germline CDR1 is MNHNS and CDR2 SASEGT. The CDR3 loop reads CASNGLAGRSWSTDMQYF. Here the CDR3 DNA reads TGTGCCAGCAACGGACTAGCGGGAAGGTCCTGGAGCACAGATATGCAGTATTTT.

A note on this clonotype: This may stem from a read error, because a much larger clone lies one nucleotide away. The rearrangement joins TRBV4-2 to TRBJ1-2; 8 bases match TRBD1. Germline assignment: CDR1 LGHNA and CDR2 YNFKEQ. This CDR3 has 16 residues. This chain's CDR3 is CASSQGPSGGDYDYTF. The DNA for the CDR3 is TGTGCCAGCAGCCAAGGCCCGTCAGGGGGCGACTATGACTACACCTTC.

The chain employs TRBV5-1 and TRBJ2-3, with a possible D match to TRBD2 (5 bases). V was trimmed by 0 bases and J by 5 bases, leaving 19 bases between them. Per germline, CDR1 SGHRS and CDR2 YFSETQ. The CDR3 is 17 amino acids. CDR3 in amino acids: CASSLGALSGSGDTQYF. CDR3 nucleotides: TGCGCCAGCAGCTTGGGGGCACTATCGGGGTCGGGAGATACGCAGTATTTT.

Turning to this clonotype: With a much larger clone just one base away, this may be a read error. The V call is TRBV20-1, the J call TRBJ1-5; D perhaps matches TRBD1 (5 bases). Per germline, CDR1 DFQATT and CDR2 SNEGSKA (reference sequence). The CDR3 loop spans 13 amino acids. Trimming pared 7 bases from V and 1 base from J, leaving 11 bases between. Here the CDR3 DNA reads TGCAGTGTCGGAGGGGTGAGCAATCAGCCCCAGCATTTT. Protein product: CSVGGVSNQPQHF.

As concerns this clonotype: A read error may be the cause here, since a much bigger clone is one base away. The J gene is TRBJ1-5, the V gene TRBV10-2; D not resolved. The CDR3 contains 12 residues. The V gene's germline CDR1 is WSHSY and CDR2 SAAADI. V was shortened by 2 bases and J by 7 bases, with 6 bases between the two germline ends. The CDR3 here is CASSEAAQPQHF. Here the CDR3 DNA reads TGCGCCAGCAGTGAGGCGGCGCAGCCCCAGCATTTT.

In regard to this clonotype: This clone may be a read error of a much larger clone one base away. The chain links TRBV20-1 to TRBJ1-1, with D unclear. Deletions cut 3 bases from V and 4 bases from J, with 18 bases between. The germline V gene has CDR1 DFQATT and CDR2 SNEGSKA (reference sequence). The CDR3 spans 15 residues. CDR3 region: CSASPGNKGTTEAFF. DNA for the CDR3: TGCAGTGCTAGCCCCGGAAACAAGGGCACCACTGAAGCTTTCTTT.

This clonotype has a single count. Since no conserved phenylalanine or tryptophan closes the CDR3, a read error is the likely cause. The chain has TRBV11-3 and TRBJ2-3; D is possibly TRBD2 (5 bases). Germline-derived CDR1 and CDR2 are SGHNT and YENEEA. This CDR3 comprises 13 residues. The CDR3 nucleotides are TGTGCCATCAGCTCCGGGGTCACAGATACGCAGTATATT. It specifies CAISSGVTDTQYI.

Note on this clonotype: A much bigger clone sits one base away, suggesting this may be a read error. V gene TRBV29-1 combines with J gene TRBJ1-1; D call uncertain. Germline CDR1 and CDR2: SQVTM and ANQGSEA. This CDR3 has 12 amino acids. The DNA for the CDR3 is TGCACGGTTGGGCCCCCGAGGACTGAAGCTTTCTTT. It codes for CTVGPPRTEAFF.

As for this clonotype: At one end the junction does not follow the germline gene, possibly because of a read error. This chain connects TRBV5-4 to TRBJ2-1; 7 positions agree with TRBD2. Germline-derived CDR1 and CDR2 are SGHNT and YYREEE (reference sequence). The CDR3 covers 15 residues. The CDR3 is CVSSIIAGAYNEQFF. The DNA of the CDR3 is TGTGTCAGCAGCATTATTGCGGGAGCCTACAATGAGCAGTTCTTC.

On this clonotype itself: A junction end diverges from the germline sequence, so it may reflect a read error. CDR3 protein: CASRPSGLLTDTHYF. The DNA for the CDR3 is TGTGCCAGCAGACCTTCGGGACTACTCACAGATACGCATTATTTT. The chain is built from TRBV6-6 and TRBJ2-3; TRBD2 aligns across 7 bases. The CDR3 covers 15 residues. Germline V CDR1 and CDR2: MNHNY, SVGAGI (reference sequence).

As to this clonotype: A much larger clone lies one base from this, so it may be a read error. The rearrangement uses TRBV12-3 or TRBV12-4 and TRBJ2-5; 8 nucleotides agree with TRBD1. The CDR3 contains 15 residues. After removal of 6 bases from V and 2 bases from J, the junction contained 8 bases not matched to a gene. The CDR3: CASRSGTGSQETQYF. CDR3 bases: TGTGCCAGCAGGTCCGGGACAGGTTCTCAAGAGACCCAGTACTTC.

The V gene is TRBV13, the J gene TRBJ1-2; no definite D call. The V and J ends lost 1 base and 6 bases respectively, with 18 bases between them. CDR1 and CDR2 from the germline V gene are PRHDT and FYEKMQ (reference sequence). The CDR3 length is 16 residues. The CDR3 here is CASSLALYTDVDGYTF. CDR3 nucleotides: TGTGCCAGCAGCTTAGCCCTATATACGGACGTTGATGGCTACACCTTC.

About this clonotype: Relative to the germline gene, one junction end is altered; a read error may explain this. The V call is TRBV4-3, the J call TRBJ2-6, with D maybe TRBD1 (5 bases). CDR3 length: 16 residues. The germline V gene encodes CDR1 LGHNA and CDR2 YSLEER. The CDR3 sequence is CASVQEAVSGANVLTF. CDR3 nucleotide sequence: TGCGCCAGCGTCCAAGAGGCGGTGTCTGGGGCCAACGTCCTGACATTC.

As for this clonotype: A read error may explain this, as a much larger clone is one base away. The rearrangement links TRBV20-1 to TRBJ2-3, with 7 bases aligning to TRBD1. CDR1 is DFQATT, CDR2 SNEGSKA, per germline (reference sequence). Trimming cost V 6 bases and J 0 bases; bases outside gene matches: 12. There are 16 residues in the CDR3. CDR3 sequence: CSAQPSTGVSTDTQYF. The CDR3 nucleotides are TGCAGTGCCCAGCCTTCCACAGGGGTTAGCACAGATACGCAGTATTTT.

This clonotype was detected many times. This chain uses TRBV11-3 with TRBJ2-5; 8 bases map to TRBD1. This CDR3 spans 15 amino acids. The J segment lost 5 bases and the V segment lost 4 bases, leaving 9 bases of the junction unmatched. CDR1 is SGHNT and CDR2 is YENEEA in the germline V gene. The CDR3 DNA sequence: TGTGCCAGCAGCTCTGGACAGGGCAGGTTCGAGACCCAGTACTTC. The encoded protein is CASSSGQGRFETQYF.

Comments on this clonotype: A junction end diverges from the germline sequence, so it may reflect a read error. The V gene is TRBV11-3, the J gene TRBJ2-5; no definite D call. Looked up from germline, CDR1 is SGHNT and CDR2 is YENEEA. This CDR3 has 15 residues. CDR3 amino acids: CASSSGAEKQETQYF. The CDR3 DNA sequence: TGTGCCAGCAGCTCCGGTGCGGAGAAACAAGAGACACAGTACTTC.

On this clonotype: A read error is possible here, since a much larger clone lies one base away. The chain uses TRBV29-1 and TRBJ2-5; no definite D call. CDR3 length: 12 amino acids. Trimming took 6 bases from V and 4 from J, leaving 12 bases between them. The germline gives CDR1 SQVTM, CDR2 ANQGSEA. The CDR3 sequence is CSVIDWGETQYF. CDR3 nucleotide sequence: TGCAGCGTGATAGACTGGGGAGAGACCCAGTACTTC.

The rearrangement uses TRBV24-1 and TRBJ2-5; no definite D call. The germline V gene has CDR1 KGHDR and CDR2 SFDVKD. This CDR3 is 12 amino acids long. V was cut by 1 base and J by 8 bases, with 7 bases left in between. The CDR3 loop is CATSDFSRTQYF. DNA for the CDR3: TGTGCCACCAGTGATTTCTCCCGTACCCAGTACTTC.

This clonotype was counted once. A much larger clonotype is one base distant, so this may be a read error. The chain is built from TRBV20-1 and TRBJ2-3, with TRBD2 matching over 8 bases. This CDR3 has 14 residues. Germline V gene sequence: CDR1 DFQATT, CDR2 SNEGSKA (reference sequence). CDR3 sequence: CSYLAGPFTDAQYF. The CDR3 bases are TGCAGTTACTTAGCGGGGCCCTTCACAGATGCGCAGTATTTT.

On this clonotype itself: A clone one base away is much larger, so this may be a read error. This CDR3 is CSVEDLSGTNTGEPFF. CDR3 DNA sequence: TGCAGCGTTGAAGATCTATCGGGGACCAACACCGGGGAGCCGTTTTTT. V and J are TRBV29-1 and TRBJ2-2; the D call may be TRBD1 or TRBD2 (5 bases each). From germline, CDR1 is SQVTM and CDR2 ANQGSEA. The CDR3 loop spans 16 amino acids.